What follows are 8 T cell receptor beta chains derived from one specimen sequenced in a study of blood T cell repertoires in COVID-19. TCRdb keeps only in-frame clones here, not all; method: immunoSEQ multiplex PCR. The sample gives 250,000 to 300,000 clones, around 81% of which show up once; around 3.2% is in the top ten. The sequenced sample was peripheral blood. The receptors originated from a woman aged 55-69 years with active or convalescent COVID-19.

V usage is TRBV3-1 (or the pseudogene TRBV3-2) and J usage is TRBJ2-1; 12 nucleotides line up with TRBD1. Germline-derived CDR1 and CDR2 are LGHDT and YNNKEL (reference sequence). The CDR3 has 19 residues. Unmatched junction bases numbered 17, after V lost 4 bases and J lost 7 bases. In DNA, the CDR3 is TGTGCCAGCAGCCGCTGGGGTCACGGACCGGGACAGGGGGCGAATGAGCAGTTCTTC. Amino acids: CASSRWGHGPGQGANEQFF.

The DNA of the CDR3 is TGTGCCAGCACCCCTGGGGGGTCGAACCTTGAAGCTTTCTTT. It translates to CASTPGGSNLEAFF. V and J are TRBV9 and TRBJ1-1; a weak D match, TRBD1 (5 bases). The CDR3 has 14 residues. V was cut by 6 bases and J by 7 bases, with 19 bases left in between. Germline V gene lookup returns CDR1 SGDLS and CDR2 YYNGEE.

The chain combines TRBV15 with TRBJ1-2; D not resolved. From germline, CDR1 is LNHNV and CDR2 YYDKDF (reference sequence). The CDR3 is made up of 13 amino acids. V dropped 5 bases and J dropped 6 bases, with 13 bases sitting between them. CDR3 nucleotides: TGTGCCACCAGCGGGCGAGGGAACAATGGCTACACCTTC. Translating gives CATSGRGNNGYTF.

This chain uses TRBV6-1 with TRBJ1-2; perhaps TRBD1 as D (5 bases). The germline V gene has CDR1 MNHNS and CDR2 SASEGT. Deletions cut 2 bases from V and 5 bases from J, with 12 bases between. This CDR3 contains 14 residues. CDR3 region: CASSELTASYGYTF. The CDR3 DNA is TGTGCCAGCAGTGAATTGACAGCCTCTTATGGCTACACCTTC.

Of note for this clone: Compared with germline, one end of the junction differs, possibly owing to a read error. V is TRBV3-1 (or the pseudogene TRBV3-2) and J is TRBJ1-2; D unresolved. Looked up from germline, CDR1 is LGHDT and CDR2 is YNNKEL (reference sequence). The CDR3 totals 9 residues. DNA for the CDR3: TGTGCCAGCAGCCCCCCACTCTCCTTC. Protein: CASSPPLSF.

The gene calls are TRBV5-1 and TRBJ1-1; no firm D call. Trimming left V 3 bases short and J 4 bases short, with 13 bases between. Looked up from germline, CDR1 is SGHRS and CDR2 is YFSETQ. The CDR3 is made up of 14 amino acids. CDR3 residues: CASSSGGGGTEAFF. CDR3 nucleotide sequence: TGCGCCAGCAGCTCAGGCGGCGGAGGCACTGAAGCTTTCTTT. Supplemented by reference TRBV5-1 and TRBJ1-1, the full variable domain reads KAGVTQTPRYLIKTRGQQVTLSCSPISGHRSVSWYQQTPGQGLQFLFEYFSETQRNKGNFPGRFSGRQFSNSRSEMNVSTLELGDSALYLCASSSGGGGTEAFFGQGTRLTVV.

V is TRBV10-1 and J is TRBJ2-5; D unresolved. Germline V gene sequence: CDR1 WNHNN, CDR2 SYGVQD (reference sequence). The CDR3 has 13 amino acids. Trimming shortened V by 4 bases and J by 6 bases, and 12 bases separated the two germline ends. Written as DNA, the CDR3 is TGCGCCAGCAGTGTAAGCTTGTCCCAGACCCAGTACTTC. This translates into CASSVSLSQTQYF.

The chain joins TRBV3-1 (or the pseudogene TRBV3-2) to TRBJ2-3, with TRBD2 as a possible D gene (5 bases). CDR1 is LGHDT and CDR2 is YNNKEL in the germline V gene (reference sequence). The CDR3 is 15 amino acids. V lost 1 base, J lost 1 base, and 9 bases lay in between. The DNA of the CDR3 is TGTGCCAGCAGCCAAGGGAGAGCGGGCACAGATACGCAGTATTTT. Amino acids: CASSQGRAGTDTQYF.